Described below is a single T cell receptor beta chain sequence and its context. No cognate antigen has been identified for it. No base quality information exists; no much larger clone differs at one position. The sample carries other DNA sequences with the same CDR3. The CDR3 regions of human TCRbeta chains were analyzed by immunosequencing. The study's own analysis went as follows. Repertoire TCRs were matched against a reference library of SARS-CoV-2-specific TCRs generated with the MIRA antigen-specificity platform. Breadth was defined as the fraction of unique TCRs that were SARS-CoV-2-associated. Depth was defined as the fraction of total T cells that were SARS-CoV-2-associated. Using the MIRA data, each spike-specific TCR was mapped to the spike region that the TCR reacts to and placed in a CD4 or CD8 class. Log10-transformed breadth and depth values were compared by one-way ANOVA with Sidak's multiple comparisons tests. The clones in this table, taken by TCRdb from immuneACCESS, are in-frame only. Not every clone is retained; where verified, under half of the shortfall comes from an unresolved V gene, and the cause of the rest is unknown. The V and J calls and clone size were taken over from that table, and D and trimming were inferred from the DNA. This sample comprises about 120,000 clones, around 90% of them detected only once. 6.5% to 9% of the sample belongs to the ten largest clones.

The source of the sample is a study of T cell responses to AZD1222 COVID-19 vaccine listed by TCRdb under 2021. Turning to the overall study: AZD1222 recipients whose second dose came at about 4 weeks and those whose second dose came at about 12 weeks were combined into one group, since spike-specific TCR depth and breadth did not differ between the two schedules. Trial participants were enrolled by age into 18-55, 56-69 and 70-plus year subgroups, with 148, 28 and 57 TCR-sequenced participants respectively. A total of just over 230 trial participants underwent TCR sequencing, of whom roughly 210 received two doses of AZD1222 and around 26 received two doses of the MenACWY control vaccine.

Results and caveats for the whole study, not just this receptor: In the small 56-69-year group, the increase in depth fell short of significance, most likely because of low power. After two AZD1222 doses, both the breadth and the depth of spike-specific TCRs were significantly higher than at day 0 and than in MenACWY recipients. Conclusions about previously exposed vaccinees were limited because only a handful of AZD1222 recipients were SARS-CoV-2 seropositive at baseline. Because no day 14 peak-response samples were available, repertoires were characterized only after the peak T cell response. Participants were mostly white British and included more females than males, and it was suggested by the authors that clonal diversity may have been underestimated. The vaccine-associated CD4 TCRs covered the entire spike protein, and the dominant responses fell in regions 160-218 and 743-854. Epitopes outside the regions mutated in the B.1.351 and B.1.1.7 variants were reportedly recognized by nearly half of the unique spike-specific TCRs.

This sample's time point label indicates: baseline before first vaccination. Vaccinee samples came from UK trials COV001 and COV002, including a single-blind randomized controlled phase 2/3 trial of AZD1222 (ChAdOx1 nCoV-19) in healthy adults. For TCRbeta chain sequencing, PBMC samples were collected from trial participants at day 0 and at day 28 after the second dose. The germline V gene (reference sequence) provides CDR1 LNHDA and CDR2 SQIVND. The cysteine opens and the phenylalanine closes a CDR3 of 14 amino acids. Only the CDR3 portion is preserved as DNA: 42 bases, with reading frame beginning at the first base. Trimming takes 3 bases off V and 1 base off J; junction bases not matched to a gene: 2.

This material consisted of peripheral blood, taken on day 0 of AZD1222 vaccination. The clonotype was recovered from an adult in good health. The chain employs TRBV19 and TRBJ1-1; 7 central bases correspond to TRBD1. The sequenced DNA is TGTGCCAGTAGTATCGGGACAGCGAACACTGAAGCTTTCTTT. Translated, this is CASSIGTANTEAFF.